The 28 T cell receptor beta chains listed next were all sequenced from one sample in a study of OX40 agonist ivuxolimab in advanced cancers. Repertoires were generated with immunoSEQ multiplex PCR, while TCRdb's copy carries only in-frame clones and drops some. The sample has 50,000 or so clones; roughly 89% are singletons. The sequencing here drew on CD4+ or CD8+ T cells sorted from blood, taken in a trial of the OX40 agonist ivuxolimab. Every receptor here comes from an adult with an advanced solid tumor such as melanoma, head and neck, liver or kidney cancer.

This rearrangement joins TRBV29-1 to TRBJ2-5; the match to TRBD2 covers 11 bases. The length of the CDR3 is 17 residues. V was clipped by 3 bases and J by 5 bases; unmatched bases: 14. CDR1 is SQVTM and CDR2 is ANQGSEA in the germline V gene. CDR3 sequence (DNA): TGCAGCGTTGATCTTGGGACTAGCGGATCTCGATACGAGACCCAGTACTTC. Amino acid sequence: CSVDLGTSGSRYETQYF.

This chain connects TRBV5-1 to TRBJ2-5; no firm D call. V lost 0 bases, J lost 3 bases, and 6 bases lay in between. CDR1 is SGHRS and CDR2 is YFSETQ in the germline V gene. The CDR3 sequence is 13 residues long. CDR3 sequence: CASSLVLEETQYF. CDR3 in DNA: TGCGCCAGCAGCTTGGTTCTCGAAGAGACCCAGTACTTC.

The chain joins TRBV7-6 to TRBJ1-4; tentatively, D is TRBD1 (6 bases). The CDR3 sequence is 15 residues long. The germline gives CDR1 SGHVS, CDR2 FNYEAQ. With 1 base removed from V and 7 bases from J, the gap between germline ends came to 13 bases. CDR3 DNA: TGTGCCAGCAGCTTAGATCCAGGGGTGCGTGAAAAACTGTTTTTT. The encoded protein is CASSLDPGVREKLFF. Variable domain in full (rest from reference TRBV7-6 and TRBJ1-4): GAGVSQSPRYKVTKRGQDVALRCDPISGHVSLYWYRQALGQGPEFLTYFNYEAQQDKSGLPNDRFSAERPEGSISTLTIQRTEQRDSAMYRCASSLDPGVREKLFFGSGTQLSVL.

The V gene is TRBV27, the J gene TRBJ2-1; no reliable D call. The V end was cut by 0 bases, the J end by 8 bases, with 11 bases between. This CDR3 has 14 residues. The germline gives CDR1 MNHEY, CDR2 SMNVEV (reference sequence). CDR3 region: CASSLSVEGYEQFF. CDR3 bases: TGTGCCAGCAGTTTATCGGTTGAAGGCTATGAGCAGTTCTTC.

The gene calls are TRBV9 and TRBJ2-5; D unresolved. The J call may be incorrect, as the DNA end agrees better with TRBJ2-7. Germline CDR1 is SGDLS and CDR2 is YYNGEE. The CDR3 covers 14 residues. The CDR3 protein is CASSVGVSSYEQYF. CDR3 nucleotide sequence: TGTGCCAGCAGCGTAGGGGTAAGCTCCTACGAGCAGTACTTC.

The genes are TRBV11-3 and TRBJ2-2; no definite D call. CDR3 size: 16 residues. Trimming shortened V by 0 bases and J by 3 bases, and 11 bases separated the two germline ends. Germline CDR1 SGHNT, CDR2 YENEEA. The CDR3 is CASSLDAQVYTGELFF. As DNA, the CDR3 is TGTGCCAGCAGCTTAGACGCCCAGGTCTACACCGGGGAGCTGTTTTTT.

The chain employs TRBV5-1 and TRBJ1-2; TRBD1 is a possible D gene (6 bases). This CDR3 is 13 amino acids long. Germline loops: CDR1 SGHRS, CDR2 YFSETQ. V was shortened by 0 bases and J by 6 bases, with 9 bases between the two germline ends. CDR3 DNA sequence: TGCGCCAGCAGCTTGGCAGGGGTAAATGGCTACACCTTC. Its protein is CASSLAGVNGYTF.

The chain couples TRBV27 to TRBJ1-5; D ambiguous. The CDR3 sequence is 15 residues long. Trimming removed 9 bases from V and 5 bases from J, with 20 bases in between. The V gene's germline CDR1 is MNHEY and CDR2 SMNVEV (reference sequence). CDR3 residues: CASPKLRRRDQPQHF. In nucleotides, the CDR3 is TGTGCCAGTCCCAAGTTGCGCCGGCGGGATCAGCCCCAGCATTTT.

The table lists this clone with a count of one. The chain carries TRBV27 and TRBJ2-5; D gene unclear. The CDR3 is 14 residues long. Trimming stripped 6 bases from V and 5 bases from J, with 16 bases between. Germline V gives CDR1 MNHEY, CDR2 SMNVEV (reference sequence). The CDR3 sequence: CASRPPGLGETQYF. The CDR3, as DNA: TGTGCCAGCAGGCCCCCAGGTCTTGGGGAGACCCAGTACTTC.

In this sample, this clone turned up once. This chain links TRBV2 with TRBJ1-4; TRBD1 agrees at 7 bases. The CDR3 length is 14 residues. The V gene end was trimmed by 9 bases and the J gene end by 4 bases; junction bases not matched to a gene: 8. Germline V gene lookup returns CDR1 SNHLY and CDR2 FYNNEI. The CDR3 region has the DNA TGTGCCAGTGGCGGGACAGCGTTTAATGAAAAACTGTTTTTT. This encodes CASGGTAFNEKLFF.

The rearrangement links TRBV7-2 to TRBJ2-7; perhaps TRBD2 as D (5 bases). V was cut by 5 bases and J by 4 bases, with 21 bases left in between. Germline lookup yields CDR1 SGHTA and CDR2 FQGNSA. This CDR3 spans 16 amino acids. The CDR3 spells CASSDDPSEGRYEQYF. CDR3 nucleotide sequence: TGTGCCAGCAGCGATGACCCCTCAGAGGGCCGTTACGAGCAGTACTTC. The full variable domain, in which reference TRBV7-2 and TRBJ2-7 provide the parts outside the CDR3, is GAGVSQSPSNKVTEKGKDVELRCDPISGHTALYWYRQSLGQGLEFLIYFQGNSAPDKSGLPSDRFSAERTGGSVSTLTIQRTQQEDSAVYLCASSDDPSEGRYEQYFGPGTRLTVT.

The chain joins TRBV10-1 to TRBJ2-3, with D possibly being TRBD2 (5 bases). CDR3 length equals 14 residues. CDR1 and CDR2 from the germline V gene are WNHNN and SYGVQD (reference sequence). Trimming pared 2 bases from V and 3 bases from J, leaving 9 bases between. The CDR3 region is CASSEEPGTDTQYF. The CDR3 coding sequence is TGCGCCAGCAGTGAGGAACCGGGGACAGATACGCAGTATTTT.

This sequence joins TRBV7-9 and TRBJ2-5; 7 bases match TRBD2. Trimming cost V 1 base and J 3 bases; bases outside gene matches: 2. The CDR3 covers 14 residues. Germline loops: CDR1 SEHNR, CDR2 FQNEAQ (reference sequence). The CDR3 protein is CASSLVLAEETQYF. CDR3 nucleotides: TGTGCCAGCAGCTTAGTCCTAGCGGAAGAGACCCAGTACTTC.

A few counts support this clone. V usage is TRBV2 and J usage is TRBJ2-3, with D perhaps assigned TRBD1 or TRBD2 (5 bases each). V was trimmed by 7 bases and J by 0 bases, leaving 17 bases between them. The CDR3 extends over 16 amino acids. The germline gives CDR1 SNHLY, CDR2 FYNNEI. CDR3: CASNNGLGGSTDTQYF. The CDR3 DNA sequence: TGTGCCAGCAATAACGGGCTTGGGGGTAGCACAGATACGCAGTATTTT. Filled out from reference TRBV2 and TRBJ2-3, the complete variable domain reads EPEVTQTPSHQVTQMGQEVILRCVPISNHLYFYWYRQILGQKVEFLVSFYNNEISEKSEIFDDQFSVERPDGSNFTLKIRSTKLEDSAMYFCASNNGLGGSTDTQYFGPGTRLTVL.

Worth noting for this clone: This CDR3 is also generated by other DNA sequences in the sample. The rearrangement joins TRBV7-6 to TRBJ2-7; D unclear. The CDR3 sequence is 14 residues long. V lost 1 base to trimming and J lost 3 bases, with 10 bases between them. Germline loops: CDR1 SGHVS, CDR2 FNYEAQ. As DNA, the CDR3 is TGTGCCAGCAGCTTAGGGCTGGGCGGCTACGAGCAGTACTTC. Translating it yields CASSLGLGGYEQYF.

The V call is TRBV7-3, the J call TRBJ2-1; 15 bases map to TRBD2. The ends lost 2 bases at V and 8 bases at J; junction bases unmatched: 4. The CDR3 is 16 amino acids. Germline V CDR1 and CDR2: SGHTA, FQGTGA. The CDR3 DNA follows: TGTGCCAGCAGCTTAGGGACTAGCGGGAGGTTTGATGAGCAGTTCTTC. Protein sequence: CASSLGTSGRFDEQFF.

In its sample, this clone was seen once. The chain recombines TRBV19 with TRBJ2-5; unclear D gene. The J call could be wrong; TRBJ2-7 is a better fit for the DNA end. The length of the CDR3 is 13 residues. Germline CDR1 and CDR2: LNHDA and SQIVND (reference sequence). CDR3 DNA: TGTGCCAGTAGTATGGTAATCTCCTACGAGCAGTACTTC. It yields the protein CASSMVISYEQYF.

In regard to this clone: A junction end diverges from the germline sequence, so it may reflect a read error. V is TRBV2 and J is TRBJ2-5, with 12 bases identical to TRBD2. Germline V CDR1 and CDR2: SNHLY, FYNNEI. The CDR3 contains 20 residues. The CDR3 region is CASRNILVLAGGPRGEAQYF. CDR3 DNA: TGTGCCAGCAGAAACATTCTGGTCCTAGCGGGGGGGCCTAGGGGAGAGGCCCAGTACTTC.

This chain joins TRBV19 and TRBJ2-7, with 11 bases fitting TRBD2. Germline-derived CDR1 and CDR2 are LNHDA and SQIVND (reference sequence). V dropped 3 bases and J dropped 2; count of bases not matched to a gene: 0. There are 14 residues in the CDR3. CDR3 sequence reads: CASSMTSGTYEQYF. The CDR3 DNA is TGTGCCAGTAGTATGACTAGCGGGACCTACGAGCAGTACTTC.

J is TRBJ2-3 and V is TRBV14; TRBD1 matches at 8 bases. This CDR3 comprises 15 residues. Trimming removed 6 bases from V and 2 bases from J; junction bases left unmatched: 7. Germline CDR1 is SGHDN and CDR2 is FVKESK. The CDR3 DNA is TGTGCCAGCAGACGAACAGGGGGATTCACAGATACGCAGTATTTT. As protein: CASRRTGGFTDTQYF.

The J gene is TRBJ2-1, the V gene TRBV19; 15 nucleotides agree with TRBD2. Trimming at V came to 3 bases and at J to 3 bases, leaving 3 bases not matched to a gene. CDR1 and CDR2 (germline): LNHDA, SQIVND (reference sequence). CDR3 size: 17 residues. DNA for the CDR3: TGTGCCAGTAGTATTGGACTAGCGGGAGGGTACTACAATGAGCAGTTCTTC. This sequence encodes CASSIGLAGGYYNEQFF.

The gene calls are TRBV9 and TRBJ2-7; 9 bases align to TRBD2. Germline CDR1 and CDR2: SGDLS and YYNGEE. The CDR3 spans 15 residues. The junction had 5 bases not matched to a gene; V was cut back by 0 bases and J by 4 bases. CDR3 loop: CASSVGLADGYEQYF. The CDR3 coding sequence is TGTGCCAGCAGCGTAGGACTAGCGGACGGATACGAGCAGTACTTC.

This clone was seen only a few times. This CDR3 is also generated by other DNA sequences in the sample. This sequence joins TRBV7-9 and TRBJ1-1, with D possibly being TRBD1 (5 bases). Trimming shortened V by 5 bases and J by 4 bases, and 8 bases separated the two germline ends. The CDR3 has 12 amino acids. Germline CDR1 reads SEHNR; CDR2 reads FQNEAQ (reference sequence). CDR3 nucleotide sequence: TGTGCCAGCAGCCCCGGGGGCACTGAAGCTTTCTTT. Protein sequence: CASSPGGTEAFF.

As regards this clone: This sample also contains other DNA sequences that code for the same CDR3. The genes are TRBV27 and TRBJ2-5; the D is unclear. This CDR3 contains 11 residues. The germline V gene has CDR1 MNHEY and CDR2 SMNVEV (reference sequence). Trimming left V 3 bases short and J 4 bases short, with 3 bases between. The CDR3 reads CASSLGETQYF. The DNA for the CDR3 is TGTGCCAGCAGTTTGGGAGAGACCCAGTACTTC.

The chain couples TRBV19 to TRBJ2-5, with TRBD1 identical over 8 bases. Germline CDR1 is LNHDA and CDR2 is SQIVND (reference sequence). CDR3 length: 15 amino acids. V gave up 3 bases and J gave up 5 bases; unmatched junction bases: 8. CDR3 amino acids: CASSIFDRGRETQYF. The CDR3 DNA sequence: TGTGCCAGTAGTATCTTCGACAGGGGTCGTGAGACCCAGTACTTC.

This clone was counted between two and nine times. J is TRBJ1-1 and V is TRBV2, with 7 bases that match TRBD1. Germline V gene sequence: CDR1 SNHLY, CDR2 FYNNEI. This CDR3 has 14 amino acids. Germline trimming cut 9 bases from V and 3 bases from J; bases unmatched to any gene: 10. CDR3 sequence: CARNPGTEYTEAFF. Here the CDR3 DNA reads TGTGCCAGAAACCCCGGGACAGAGTACACTGAAGCTTTCTTT. Full variable domain (missing parts from reference TRBV2 and TRBJ1-1): EPEVTQTPSHQVTQMGQEVILRCVPISNHLYFYWYRQILGQKVEFLVSFYNNEISEKSEIFDDQFSVERPDGSNFTLKIRSTKLEDSAMYFCARNPGTEYTEAFFGQGTRLTVV.

This chain uses TRBV7-9 with TRBJ2-3; D might be TRBD2 (6 bases). Looked up from germline, CDR1 is SEHNR and CDR2 is FQNEAQ (reference sequence). Between the trimmed V and J ends, which lost 2 bases and 0 bases, there was a span of 9 bases. The CDR3 loop spans 15 amino acids. The DNA of the CDR3 is TGTGCCAGCAGCTTATGGCGGGGCAGCACAGATACGCAGTATTTT. This gives the protein CASSLWRGSTDTQYF.

This clone was counted only a few times. V and J are TRBV6-1 and TRBJ1-1, with 8 bases identical to TRBD1. Germline assignment: CDR1 MNHNS and CDR2 SASEGT. CDR3 size: 15 residues. V shed 5 bases, J shed 3 bases, and the junction held 8 bases outside the gene matches. The CDR3: CASSRTGFSDTEAFF. For the CDR3, the DNA is TGTGCCAGCAGTAGGACAGGGTTTTCCGACACTGAAGCTTTCTTT.